The TCR beta chain under discussion was sequenced for a study of T cells after posttransplantation cyclophosphamide. Study-wide results and caveats: Tissue-infiltrating T cells from skin or gut overlapped little with blood T cells. TRB clonality was highly associated with recipient CMV seropositivity and reactivation.

On the day of bone marrow donation, the related graft donor provided peripheral blood. Assay used: immunoSEQ multiplex PCR; TCRdb lists only in-frame clones, some missing. The sample carries some 5,700 clones, 95% to 98% recorded once. Concerning this clone itself: The antigen is unknown.

This clonotype originated in a man aged 35-49 years in good health, CMV-negative, and a related stem cell transplant donor. The material sequenced was memory CD4+ T cells sorted from PBMCs.

The CDR3 bases are TGTGCCAGCAGAACTAGCGGGAGGAATGAGCAGTTCTTC. Protein sequence: CASRTSGRNEQFF. The chain employs TRBV4-2 and TRBJ2-1; 12 nucleotides match TRBD2. The germline V gene has CDR1 LGHNA and CDR2 YNFKEQ. J gave up 7 bases and V 6 bases, and 1 base lay outside the gene matches. The CDR3 spans 13 residues.